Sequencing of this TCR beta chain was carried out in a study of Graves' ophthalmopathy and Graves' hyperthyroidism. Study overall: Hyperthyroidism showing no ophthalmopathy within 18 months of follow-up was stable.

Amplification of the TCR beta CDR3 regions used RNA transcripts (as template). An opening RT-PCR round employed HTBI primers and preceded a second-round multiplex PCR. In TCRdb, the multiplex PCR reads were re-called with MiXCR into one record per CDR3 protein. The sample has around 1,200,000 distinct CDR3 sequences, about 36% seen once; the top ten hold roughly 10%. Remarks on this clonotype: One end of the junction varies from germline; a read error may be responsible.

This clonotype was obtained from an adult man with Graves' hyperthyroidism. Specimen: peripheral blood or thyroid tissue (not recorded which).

The CDR3 DNA is TGTGCCAGCAGTCCACGTGGGACCCGGGGCGAGCAGTACTTC. Residues: CASSPRGTRGEQYF. This chain links TRBV10-3 with TRBJ2-7; D may be TRBD1 or TRBD2 (5 bases each). The CDR3 covers 14 residues. The V gene's germline CDR1 is ENHRY and CDR2 SYGVKD.